This T cell receptor beta chain was identified during a study of beta chain features in type 1 diabetes. Study information: The study examined some 110,000,000 sorted cells across all samples. General observations from the study: Whatever favoring of shorter templates PCR might show would apply equally to patients and controls. Patients with type 1 diabetes showed fewer VDJ junction insertions and more deletions. Among all four CD4+ subsets, Type 1 diabetes patients had TCRB CDR3s that were moderately but significantly shorter.

J gave up 2 bases and V 5 bases, and 8 bases lay outside the gene matches. The germline gives CDR1 SEHNR, CDR2 FQNEAQ (reference sequence). The CDR3 sequence is 17 residues long. As concerns this clone: The antigen remains undetermined.

Sorting with CD45RO/CCR7/CD25/CD127/CD95/CD27 yielded naive, central memory, regulatory and stem-like memory CD4+ cells. The sequenced template was cDNA made from the entire isolated RNA. TCRdb's table, derived via immunoSEQ multiplex PCR, lists solely in-frame clones and lacks some. The repertoire holds a few hundred thousand clones, with around a tenth as singletons. The TCR sequence derives from a man younger than 40 with type 1 diabetes. The chain employs TRBV7-9 and TRBJ2-3; TRBD2 aligns across 12 bases. The sample taken for sequencing was central memory CD4+ T cells from blood. The CDR3 nucleotides read TGTGCCAGCAGCCAACCGGGACTAGCGGGTAACACAGATACGCAGTATTTT. Its translation is CASSQPGLAGNTDTQYF.